This T cell receptor beta chain was observed in a study of cytomegalovirus exposure and HLA in healthy donors. Study conclusions and caveats: According to a subsequent analysis, TCR clusters identified in the first cohort showed a tendency to co-occur across the approximately 120 validation repertoires.

Regarding this clone: Its antigen is not known.

Unmatched junction bases numbered 6, after V lost 6 bases and J lost 3 bases. The CDR3 covers 16 residues. The germline V gene has CDR1 SQVTM and CDR2 ANQGSEA. The data were produced by immunoSEQ multiplex PCR, yet TCRdb's version contains in-frame clones alone and is incomplete. The sample has fewer than 200,000 clones, around 85% seen once; the top ten hold around a sixth. The TCR sequence derives from a man aged 18 to 35 in good health and CMV-seropositive. Sequenced sample: PBMCs. The chain combines TRBV29-1 with TRBJ2-3, with TRBD2 matching over 16 bases. Written as DNA, the CDR3 is TGCAGCGTAGGAGGGACTAGCGGGAGGGAAACAGATACGCAGTATTTT. This gives the protein CSVGGTSGRETDTQYF.